Sequencing of this TCR beta chain was carried out in a study of shared clonotypes between healthy human individuals (dated by TCRdb to 2020 to 2022). Context from the whole study: A couple of women and three men aged 18 to 49 years were included in the cohort. Per donor, three plates each were used for CD4 naive and CD4 memory, two for CD8 naive, and one for CD8 memory. Blood TCR repertoires of five healthy adults were deeply sequenced to estimate repertoire size and the extent of clonotype sharing between individuals. Different laboratories and diverse techniques were used to prepare libraries and sequence TCR repertoires, to increase sequencing depth and limit assay-specific biases. Each donor's leukapheresis produced roughly between about 0.8 and 8.9 billion PBMCs.

TCR CDR3 regions were amplified from genomic DNA by multiplex PCR using the deep immunoSEQ assay. For each cell subset, the extracted genomic DNA was distributed evenly across all wells of several immunoSEQ 96-well plates, and each plate served as one replicate. For sorted subsets, each replicate PCR was loaded with 200 ng genomic DNA, equivalent to 32,000 or so T cell genomes. The purified libraries were quantified using a Qubit 3.0 fluorometer, sized with a Bioanalyzer 2100, and then quantified again using the KAPA Library Quantification kit. A separate single-read 150-cycle Illumina NextSeq 550 flow cell was used to sequence each immunoSEQ 96-well plate. Regarding the original processing steps: Because the immunoSEQ output included only junctional sequences and no quality scores, the filtering could not be the same as the filtering used for full-length reads. Sequences were annotated with PyIR, a Python wrapper for IgBLAST v1.9, using IMGT germline references to assign V/J genes and CDR3. Reads with weak V/J assignments (E-value above 1e-6), missing CDR3, stop codons, out-of-frame junctions, or ambiguous translated residues were removed. V3J clonotypes were defined by identical inferred V gene, J gene, and CDR3 amino acid sequence. To compute the percentage overlap between repertoires, the number of shared unique clonotypes was divided by the size of the smaller repertoire. RTK rarefaction, the Chao1 estimator, and Recon v2.1 estimates of unobserved clonotypes were used to assess repertoire richness. Generation probabilities for all TCRbeta clonotypes obtained by the gDNA method from a handful of donors were computed using OLGA. TCRdb took over this immuneACCESS table, retaining in-frame rearrangements with V and J assigned. Such tables are incomplete; in checked studies, under half of the missing clones stem from an unresolved V gene, and the remainder is unexplained. V and J calls plus clone size are reproduced from that table; the DNA served to infer D and trimming. The sample contains about 1.9 million clones, just over 90% of them found a single time. Of the sample, approximately 1.6% is held by the ten largest clones.

Note on this clone: The antigen it binds to is not known. It has no much larger one-base neighbor in the sample; base qualities were not kept.

For the CD8 naive samples, CD45RO-negative cells were positively selected for CCR7, yielding a CD45RA+CCR7+ population from which TemRA cells were excluded. Healthy HIV-negative adults with no recently reported acute infections or vaccinations were included as donors. All donors were Caucasian adults living in Nashville, Tennessee, USA. Blood was obtained by leukapheresis, after which PBMCs were separated by Ficoll-Histopaque density gradient centrifugation and cryopreserved in liquid nitrogen vapor phase. Analytical flow cytometry was used to check the purity and quantity of each magnetically sorted T cell population. From each sorted fraction, genomic DNA was isolated and quantified by UV absorbance on a Nanodrop 2000c. General conclusions and limits of the study: Naive subsets generally had larger estimated clonotype richness than memory subsets. Only blood was sampled, and tissue TCR repertoires likely differ from those in blood. Because the study included only a small number of donors, the genetic and exposure-history diversity represented was limited. Pairwise subsampling led to the expectation that sequencing depth would affect the degree of clonotype sharing among donors. About 5% of naive CD4, 3% to 4% of naive CD8, approximately 2.2% of memory CD4, and about 0.4% of memory CD8 clonotypes were shared across a few donors. Incomplete sequencing was indicated by rarefaction of sorted-subset datasets, despite the large sequencing depth. Compared with non-shared clonotypes, clonotypes shared by all four sorted-subset donors had higher generation probabilities.

After removal of 0 bases from V and 3 bases from J, the junction retains 14 bases not matched to a gene. From cysteine to phenylalanine, the CDR3 is 19 amino acids long. The sequence is cut down to CDR3 DNA, 57 bases in frame from base 1. The germline V gene supplies CDR1 ENHRY and CDR2 SYGVKD. This clonotype originated in a man aged 18 to 30 in good health. Some clones in this sample may be carry-over from other donors' samples. What was sequenced was naive CD8+ T cells from PBMCs. The cell subset or site label corresponds to: CD45RA+CCR7+. The sequence joins TRBV10-3 to TRBJ2-4; TRBD2 agrees with 7 junctional bases. In nucleotide form, the sequence is TGTGCCATCAGTGAGTCGGGCGGGAGAGGATCCCTGGTCAAAAACATTCAGTACTTC. Translated, it gives CAISESGGRGSLVKNIQYF.